These 28 T cell receptor beta chains were all obtained from the same sample, sequenced in a study of T cell changes during pregnancy in multiple sclerosis. The data were produced by immunoSEQ multiplex PCR, yet TCRdb's version contains in-frame clones alone and is incomplete. The sample lists almost 50,000 clones; around nine tenths were seen once. The sequenced sample was CD4+ T cells from peripheral blood mononuclear cells, obtained in the second trimester of pregnancy. These receptors all come from a female donor in good health, enrolled as a control in a pregnancy study.

This clone was detected a few times. The V gene is TRBV30, the J gene TRBJ1-1; weak D call: TRBD1 (6 bases). Trimming took 5 bases from V and 1 from J, leaving 17 bases between them. This CDR3 is built from 15 residues. Per the germline V gene, CDR1 is GTSNPN and CDR2 is SVGIG (reference sequence). The CDR3 sequence: CAWGGRRLGNTEAFF. As DNA, the CDR3 is TGTGCCTGGGGGGGCAGGCGCTTGGGGAACACTGAAGCTTTCTTT.

V and J are TRBV7-8 and TRBJ1-4; D is unclear. Germline CDR1 SGHVS, CDR2 FQNEAQ. This CDR3 region has 13 residues. The ends were cut back, 5 bases at V and 8 bases at J, with 12 bases in the middle. CDR3 coding DNA: TGTGCCAGCAGCCCCCTGACGGAGGAAAAACTGTTTTTT. Translation: CASSPLTEEKLFF.

This clone appeared a few times. The gene calls are TRBV6-1 and TRBJ2-7; the D is unclear. V lost 7 bases and J 2 bases, leaving 12 bases between the germline ends. The CDR3 runs 13 residues. The germline gives CDR1 MNHNS, CDR2 SASEGT. The CDR3 DNA reads as TGTGCCAGCACCAGCGACCCGACCTACGAGCAGTACTTC. Protein product: CASTSDPTYEQYF.

The CDR3 region is CASSARGREEQFF. The CDR3 DNA reads as TGTGCCAGCAGTGCCCGAGGACGGGAAGAGCAGTTCTTC. The chain carries TRBV2 and TRBJ2-1; maybe TRBD2 (5 bases). CDR1 SNHLY and CDR2 FYNNEI come from the germline V gene. The CDR3 has 13 amino acids. The germline V and J ends were trimmed by 4 bases and 10 bases, with 14 bases remaining between them.

The chain couples TRBV18 to TRBJ1-1; tentative D call: TRBD1 (5 bases). Germline V CDR1 and CDR2: KGHSH, LQKENI. CDR3 size: 15 residues. Trimming removed 4 bases from V and 0 bases from J, with 12 bases in between. The CDR3 nucleotides read TGTGCCAGCTCACGAGCCACAGGCTTGAACACTGAAGCTTTCTTT. As protein: CASSRATGLNTEAFF.

In this sample, this clone turned up once. V is TRBV10-3 and J is TRBJ1-1, with D maybe TRBD1 (5 bases). Trimming took off 4 bases at V and 6 bases at J, with 15 bases between the two ends. Germline V gene data show CDR1 as ENHRY and CDR2 as SYGVKD. This CDR3 comprises 14 residues. The CDR3 loop reads CAISAGQGFPEAFF. The CDR3 nucleotides are TGTGCCATCAGTGCTGGTCAGGGATTTCCTGAAGCTTTCTTT.

This sequence joins TRBV29-1 and TRBJ1-5, with a tentative D call TRBD1 (6 bases). V lost 4 bases and J lost 2, with 12 bases in between. CDR3 size: 14 residues. Per the germline V gene, CDR1 is SQVTM and CDR2 is ANQGSEA. CDR3 DNA sequence: TGCAGCGTTGGAGAACAGGGAGGCAATCAGCCCCAGCATTTT. This sequence encodes CSVGEQGGNQPQHF.

Comment on this clone: One junction end does not reproduce the germline sequence, and a read error may be involved. The chain links TRBV5-4 to TRBJ2-7; TRBD1 agrees at 8 bases. Per germline, CDR1 SGHNT and CDR2 YYREEE (reference sequence). The length of the CDR3 is 14 residues. The CDR3 DNA reads TGTGCCAGCAGTTCTAGGACAGGGTCCTTCGAGCAGTACTTC. Its protein product is CASSSRTGSFEQYF.

The V gene is TRBV6-4, the J gene TRBJ2-3; possibly TRBD2 for D (6 bases). The CDR3 runs 15 residues. The V gene lost 0 bases and the J gene lost 1 base, with 8 bases spanning the gap. Germline V lookup: CDR1 MRHNA, CDR2 SNTAGT. CDR3 sequence (DNA): TGTGCCAGCAGTGACTCGGCTAGCGGCACAGATACGCAGTATTTT. This sequence encodes CASSDSASGTDTQYF.

This chain links TRBV5-6 with TRBJ2-5; TRBD2 agrees at 7 bases. Per the germline V gene, CDR1 is SGHDT and CDR2 is YYEEEE. J lost 3 bases, V lost 9 bases, and 8 bases had no gene match. CDR3 size: 13 residues. The CDR3 loop reads CATLGGGEETQYF. As DNA, the CDR3 is TGTGCCACCCTGGGGGGAGGGGAAGAGACCCAGTACTTC. The full variable domain, its missing parts supplied by reference TRBV5-6 and TRBJ2-5, is DAGVTQSPTHLIKTRGQQVTLRCSPKSGHDTVSWYQQALGQGPQFIFQYYEEEERQRGNFPDRFSGHQFPNYSSELNVNALLLGDSALYLCATLGGGEETQYFGPGTRLLVL.

This rearrangement joins TRBV27 to TRBJ1-5; maybe TRBD1 (5 bases). The germline CDR1 and CDR2 sequences are MNHEY and SMNVEV (reference sequence). The CDR3 runs 15 residues. V was clipped by 5 bases and J by 5 bases, with 16 bases between them. For the CDR3, the DNA is TGTGCCAGCAGTAGGCGGGGGGGAAGAGATCAGCCCCAGCATTTT. Its protein is CASSRRGGRDQPQHF.

V usage is TRBV15 and J usage is TRBJ2-1; 14 bases line up with TRBD2. Germline V CDR1 and CDR2: LNHNV, YYDKDF (reference sequence). V shed 8 bases and J 10 bases; nucleotides not matched to a gene: 13. This CDR3 has 16 amino acids. This CDR3 reads CATVQFMGLAGAEQFF. The CDR3 DNA sequence: TGTGCCACCGTTCAATTTATGGGACTAGCGGGGGCAGAGCAGTTCTTC.

This clone was observed a few times. The chain links TRBV30 to TRBJ1-2; tentatively, D is TRBD1 (6 bases). Germline-derived CDR1 and CDR2 are GTSNPN and SVGIG (reference sequence). This CDR3 has 19 residues. V lost 1 base and J 0 bases, leaving 24 bases between the germline ends. CDR3 sequence: CAWSAPRTDETTSNYGYTF. DNA of the CDR3: TGTGCCTGGAGTGCACCCAGGACAGACGAGACAACCTCTAACTATGGCTACACCTTC. Full variable domain (missing parts from reference TRBV30 and TRBJ1-2): SQTIHQWPATLVQPVGSPLSLECTVEGTSNPNLYWYRQAAGRGLQLLFYSVGIGQISSEVPQNLSASRPQDRQFILSSKKLLLSDSGFYLCAWSAPRTDETTSNYGYTFGSGTRLTVV.

The CDR3: CASRGLAGIDEQFF. CDR3 nucleotide sequence: TGCGCCAGTCGCGGGCTAGCGGGGATCGATGAGCAGTTCTTC. The chain recombines TRBV4-3 with TRBJ2-1; the match to TRBD2 covers 9 bases. Trimming at V came to 9 bases and at J to 8 bases, leaving 11 bases not matched to a gene. This CDR3 comprises 14 residues. The germline V gene encodes CDR1 LGHNA and CDR2 YSLEER.

DNA for the CDR3: TGTGCCAGCTCACCACCCAGGACAGAGGGGGAGACCCAGTACTTC. This gives the protein CASSPPRTEGETQYF. The V gene is TRBV18, the J gene TRBJ2-5, with a tentative D call TRBD1 (6 bases). Germline CDR1 is KGHSH and CDR2 is LQKENI. V was shortened by 0 bases and J by 5 bases, with 13 bases between the two germline ends. The length of the CDR3 is 15 residues.

This rearrangement joins TRBV7-2 to TRBJ2-5; weak D call: TRBD2 (6 bases). V was pared by 7 bases and J by 2 bases, with 14 bases between. CDR1 and CDR2 (germline): SGHTA, FQGNSA. The CDR3 totals 14 residues. The CDR3 is CASTGGGGQETQYF. For the CDR3, the DNA is TGTGCCAGCACGGGCGGTGGAGGGCAAGAGACCCAGTACTTC.

The rearrangement uses TRBV21-1 and TRBJ2-1; the D call TRBD2 from the table was never checked on the DNA. TRBV21-1 is noted as a pseudogene. The CDR3 has 19 residues. The CDR3 sequence is CASSQKAGVPIYSYNEQFF. For the CDR3, the DNA is TGTGCCAGCAGCCAGAAAGCGGGGGTTCCGATATACTCCTACAATGAGCAGTTCTTC.

This chain links TRBV7-9 with TRBJ1-4; D remains unclear. V lost 1 base and J lost 4, with 10 bases in between. There are 15 residues in the CDR3. Germline assignment: CDR1 SEHNR and CDR2 FQNEAQ (reference sequence). The DNA of the CDR3 is TGTGCCAGCAGCTTAGGGGTAGGACTTAATGAAAAACTGTTTTTT. Its protein product is CASSLGVGLNEKLFF.

Only one count was recorded for this clone. The chain combines TRBV19 with TRBJ2-7, with 7 bases identical to TRBD2. CDR3 length equals 14 residues. Trimming cost V 4 bases and J 0 bases; bases outside gene matches: 3. Germline values: CDR1 LNHDA, CDR2 SQIVND (reference sequence). CDR3 sequence reads: CASSNGGTSYEQYF. CDR3 bases: TGTGCCAGTAGTAACGGGGGGACCTCCTACGAGCAGTACTTC. Together with reference TRBV19 and TRBJ2-7, the CDR3 gives the full variable domain: DGGITQSPKYLFRKEGQNVTLSCEQNLNHDAMYWYRQDPGQGLRLIYYSQIVNDFQKGDIAEGYSVSREKKESFPLTVTSAQKNPTAFYLCASSNGGTSYEQYFGPGTRLTVT.

The chain is built from TRBV2 and TRBJ2-5; 9 bases align to TRBD2. J gave up 5 bases and V 2 bases, and 3 bases lay outside the gene matches. Germline V gene lookup returns CDR1 SNHLY and CDR2 FYNNEI. The CDR3 contains 14 residues. The CDR3 coding sequence is TGTGCCAGCAGTGAACTTAGCGGGGGTGAGACCCAGTACTTC. It yields the protein CASSELSGGETQYF.

V is TRBV7-6 and J is TRBJ2-2, with 9 nucleotides matching TRBD1. The CDR3 length is 19 residues. Looked up from germline, CDR1 is SGHVS and CDR2 is FNYEAQ. The V gene end was trimmed by 1 base and the J gene end by 4 bases; junction bases not matched to a gene: 13. In DNA, the CDR3 is TGTGCCAGCAGCTTAGTTCTAAGACAGGGGGTGAGGAGCACCGGGGAGCTGTTTTTT. Its translation is CASSLVLRQGVRSTGELFF.

The V call is TRBV6-1, the J call TRBJ2-3; 8 nucleotides match TRBD2. The germline V gene encodes CDR1 MNHNS and CDR2 SASEGT. V lost 8 bases and J lost 2; bases outside the gene matches: 6. This CDR3 comprises 14 residues. The CDR3 is CASGRGVYTDTQYF. The CDR3 DNA sequence: TGTGCCAGCGGGCGGGGGGTTTACACAGATACGCAGTATTTT.

The CDR3 DNA reads as TGTGCCATCAGCGGGACCGGGACAGGGTTTCAGCCCCAGCATTTT. Amino acid sequence: CAISGTGTGFQPQHF. This rearrangement joins TRBV10-3 to TRBJ1-5; 9 bases align to TRBD1. V shed 6 bases, J shed 6 bases, and the junction held 9 bases outside the gene matches. Germline V lookup: CDR1 ENHRY, CDR2 SYGVKD. CDR3 length: 15 residues.

This chain connects TRBV21-1 to TRBJ2-3; the DNA was not used to check the table's D call, TRBD2. TRBV21-1 is a pseudogene segment. The CDR3 is 16 amino acids. The CDR3 loop reads CASSPREPRCTDTQYF. DNA of the CDR3: TGTGCCAGCAGCCCCCGGGAGCCCCGTTGCACAGATACGCAGTATTTT.

The CDR3 spells CSVTRDSLYGYTF. CDR3 coding DNA: TGCAGCGTCACAAGGGACAGCCTCTATGGCTACACCTTC. V and J are TRBV29-1 and TRBJ1-2; 7 bases fit TRBD1. This CDR3 region has 13 residues. After removal of 6 bases from V and 4 bases from J, the junction contained 8 bases not matched to a gene. The germline V gene has CDR1 SQVTM and CDR2 ANQGSEA. Based on the CDR3 plus reference TRBV29-1 and TRBJ1-2, the full variable domain is SAVISQKPSRDICQRGTSLTIQCQVDSQVTMMFWYRQQPGQSLTLIATANQGSEATYESGFVIDKFPISRPNLTFSTLTVSNMSPEDSSIYLCSVTRDSLYGYTFGSGTRLTVV.

The chain employs TRBV7-8 and TRBJ1-2; TRBD1 aligns across 10 bases. The CDR3 contains 14 residues. Per germline, CDR1 SGHVS and CDR2 FQNEAQ. V lost 8 bases and J lost 7; bases outside the gene matches: 10. CDR3 residues: CASGPDRGAAGYTF. The CDR3 region has the DNA TGTGCCAGCGGTCCGGACAGGGGGGCTGCTGGCTACACCTTC.

The genes are TRBV7-8 and TRBJ1-2; D is undetermined. CDR1 is SGHVS, CDR2 FQNEAQ, per germline. Trimming took 1 base from V and 5 from J, leaving 8 bases between them. This CDR3 has 13 residues. The CDR3: CASSLGQRYGYTF. CDR3 in DNA: TGTGCCAGCAGCTTAGGTCAGCGGTATGGCTACACCTTC.

The chain carries TRBV5-1 and TRBJ2-1, with a tentative D call TRBD2 (5 bases). The CDR3 consists of 15 residues. The germline gives CDR1 SGHRS, CDR2 YFSETQ. V lost 1 base and J lost 4, with 12 bases in between. In nucleotides, the CDR3 is TGCGCCAGCAGCTTGATACGGACTGTTTACAATGAGCAGTTCTTC. Protein sequence: CASSLIRTVYNEQFF.